The subject of this entry is one TCR beta chain. The sample comes from a study of blood T cell repertoires in COVID-19. Study details: The study drew acute and convalescent COVID-19 samples from the United States, Italy and Spain. T cells, B-cell-depleted T cells, or PBMCs supplied cDNA or gDNA.

Under the authors' procedure: Amplification from reference gene primers served as the basis for estimated nucleated cell counts. Using immunoSEQ multiplex PCR, the repertoire was profiled, and TCRdb retains in-frame clones only, with some absent. The V and J calls and clone size come from that table; D and trimming were worked out from the DNA. The table lists 100,000 to 150,000 clones, 85% of them singletons. From germline, CDR1 is SNHLY and CDR2 FYNNEI. The CDR3 runs to 14 residues. The junction had 1 base not matched to a gene; V was cut back by 4 bases and J by 1 base. This receptor was taken from a woman aged 80 or over with acute or convalescent COVID-19. Sequencing used peripheral blood. The J gene is TRBJ1-1, the V gene TRBV2; 9 bases line up with TRBD1. This chain's CDR3 is CASSGGQGNTEAFF. The CDR3 coding sequence is TGTGCCAGCAGTGGGGGACAGGGGAACACTGAAGCTTTCTTT.